One and the same sample provided the 27 T cell receptor beta chains below, sequenced in a study of identical twins. TCRdb re-called the 5' RACE reads through MiXCR, storing one row per CDR3 protein. The repertoire consists of roughly 750,000 distinct CDR3 sequences, with 20% to 25% occurring once and the leading ten covering 4% to 5.5%. The same specimen was also included in a second study, on T cells expressing NK-cell markers.

The source material was PBMCs. These receptors were taken from a woman between 18 and 29 years old in good health.

This clonotype was observed a few times. J is TRBJ1-1 and V is TRBV20-1; 8 positions agree with TRBD1. Germline assignment: CDR1 DFQATT and CDR2 SNEGSKA (reference sequence). The CDR3 consists of 14 residues. Trimming removed 7 bases from V and 0 bases from J; junction bases left unmatched: 7. The CDR3 region has the DNA TGCAGTGGTAAACAGGGGGTTATGAACACTGAAGCTTTCTTT. Translation gives CSGKQGVMNTEAFF.

This clonotype was detected only a few times. The CDR3 bases are TGTGCCAGCAGTCCAACAACGCTTTTGGGCAATGAGCAGTTCTTC. Protein: CASSPTTLLGNEQFF. This chain joins TRBV12-3 or TRBV12-4 and TRBJ2-1; D gene ambiguous. This CDR3 contains 15 residues. V lost 5 bases to trimming and J lost 6 bases, with 17 bases between them.

Ten or more counts support this clonotype. V is TRBV4-2 and J is TRBJ1-2; possibly TRBD1 for D (5 bases). V dropped 3 bases and J dropped 7 bases, with 18 bases sitting between them. This CDR3 is built from 15 residues. Germline V gene lookup returns CDR1 LGHNA and CDR2 YNFKEQ. CDR3 bases: TGTGCCAGCAGCCAGACGGGACTAAGTGGGGGTGGCTACACCTTC. It specifies CASSQTGLSGGGYTF.

V usage is TRBV6-1 and J usage is TRBJ2-3; 10 bases line up with TRBD2. The CDR3 length is 14 residues. With V trimmed by 10 bases and J by 1 base, 5 bases remained unmatched. Germline-derived CDR1 and CDR2 are MNHNS and SASEGT. The CDR3 reads CATLAGGGTDTQYF. The CDR3 DNA follows: TGTGCCACCTTAGCGGGAGGAGGCACAGATACGCAGTATTTT.

The chain links TRBV5-1 to TRBJ2-3; 10 nucleotides line up with TRBD1. The CDR3 consists of 18 residues. The germline gives CDR1 SGHRS, CDR2 YFSETQ. J gave up 1 base and V 4 bases, and 12 bases lay outside the gene matches. The CDR3 region is CASSPGPDRGHGTDTQYF. The CDR3 DNA reads as TGCGCCAGCAGCCCAGGCCCAGACAGGGGGCATGGCACAGATACGCAGTATTTT.

The J gene is TRBJ2-7, the V gene TRBV6-1; possibly TRBD2 for D (5 bases). This CDR3 has 13 amino acids. Germline V gene lookup returns CDR1 MNHNS and CDR2 SASEGT. Trimming stripped 6 bases from V and 3 bases from J, with 12 bases between. Written as DNA, the CDR3 is TGTGCCAGCAGGTTTGGCGAGGGCTACGAGCAGTACTTC. Amino acid sequence: CASRFGEGYEQYF.

The genes are TRBV15 and TRBJ2-1, with D uncertain. Trimming cost V 5 bases and J 9 bases, with 11 bases left between them. The CDR3 consists of 12 residues. Germline CDR1 and CDR2: LNHNV and YYDKDF (reference sequence). CDR3 residues: CATSARWGEQFF. The CDR3 region has the DNA TGTGCCACCAGCGCTCGTTGGGGTGAGCAGTTCTTC.

This chain connects TRBV20-1 to TRBJ2-2; no clear D. Per the germline V gene, CDR1 is DFQATT and CDR2 is SNEGSKA (reference sequence). The CDR3 consists of 14 residues. V lost 5 bases and J 6 bases, leaving 16 bases between the germline ends. CDR3 region: CSAGILPSSGELFF. As DNA, the CDR3 is TGCAGTGCTGGGATTTTGCCCTCCTCCGGGGAGCTGTTTTTT.

This clonotype was detected a few times. The chain recombines TRBV7-8 with TRBJ2-7; D remains ambiguous. Trimming pared 0 bases from V and 6 bases from J, leaving 9 bases between. There are 13 residues in the CDR3. CDR1 and CDR2 (germline): SGHVS, FQNEAQ. CDR3 loop: CASSLAPGTEQYF. DNA for the CDR3: TGTGCCAGCAGCTTAGCCCCAGGTACCGAGCAGTACTTC. The full variable domain, rest sourced from reference TRBV7-8 and TRBJ2-7, is GAGVSQSPRYKVAKRGQDVALRCDPISGHVSLFWYQQALGQGPEFLTYFQNEAQLDKSGLPSDRFFAERPEGSVSTLKIQRTQQEDSAVYLCASSLAPGTEQYFGPGTRLTVT.

This clonotype occurred a few times. The rearrangement links TRBV12-3 or TRBV12-4 to TRBJ2-7, with 8 bases identical to TRBD2. This CDR3 comprises 16 residues. The V gene end was trimmed by 6 bases and the J gene end by 2 bases; junction bases not matched to a gene: 12. The CDR3 DNA reads as TGTGCCAGCAGCATAGTGCTAGCGGGTCTACCCTACGAGCAGTACTTC. It codes for CASSIVLAGLPYEQYF.

This clonotype was counted a few times. The chain couples TRBV24-1 to TRBJ2-6; D gene ambiguous. This CDR3 is built from 15 residues. Germline-derived CDR1 and CDR2 are KGHDR and SFDVKD. V was shortened by 3 bases and J by 2 bases, with 7 bases between the two germline ends. The CDR3 DNA follows: TGTGCCACCAGTGATCCCCGGGCTGGGGCCAACGTCCTGACTTTC. It codes for CATSDPRAGANVLTF.

In this sample, this clonotype turned up many times. The rearrangement joins TRBV20-1 to TRBJ2-7, with 9 bases matching TRBD2. Losses at the gene ends were 1 base for V and 4 bases for J; bases not matched to a gene: 5. Per the germline V gene, CDR1 is DFQATT and CDR2 is SNEGSKA (reference sequence). The CDR3 runs to 14 residues. The CDR3 region has the DNA TGCAGTGCTAGAGCCCCTAGCGGGAATTACGAGCAGTACTTC. This encodes CSARAPSGNYEQYF.

This clonotype was seen more than once but under ten times. The V gene is TRBV20-1, the J gene TRBJ1-5; weak D call: TRBD1 (6 bases). Per the germline V gene, CDR1 is DFQATT and CDR2 is SNEGSKA (reference sequence). There are 16 residues in the CDR3. V lost 3 bases, J lost 6 bases, and 21 bases lay in between. CDR3 nucleotides: TGCAGTGCTAGGGCATCGGGCAGGGGACCGGCTCAGCCCCAGCATTTT. Its protein product is CSARASGRGPAQPQHF.

There are a few counts of this clonotype. This rearrangement joins TRBV4-3 to TRBJ2-7; D is ambiguous. The CDR3 covers 15 residues. The V and J ends lost 1 base and 2 bases respectively, with 12 bases between them. Germline-derived CDR1 and CDR2 are LGHNA and YSLEER. CDR3 sequence reads: CASSQVMGVAYEQYF. CDR3 DNA: TGCGCCAGCAGCCAAGTTATGGGTGTCGCCTACGAGCAGTACTTC.

The J gene is TRBJ2-3, the V gene TRBV20-1, with D possibly TRBD1 on 5 matching bases. Trimming removed 0 bases from V and 3 bases from J, with 16 bases in between. The V gene's germline CDR1 is DFQATT and CDR2 SNEGSKA (reference sequence). The CDR3 loop spans 16 amino acids. CDR3 DNA: TGCAGTGCTAGAGATAGCAGGGTTCAATCAACAGATACGCAGTATTTT. Its translation: CSARDSRVQSTDTQYF.

The chain recombines TRBV27 with TRBJ2-1; tentative D call: TRBD2 (6 bases). The CDR3 loop spans 14 amino acids. Trimming stripped 5 bases from V and 8 bases from J, with 16 bases between. Germline loops: CDR1 MNHEY, CDR2 SMNVEV (reference sequence). This CDR3 reads CASSPQTSNYEQFF. Here the CDR3 DNA reads TGTGCCAGCAGTCCACAGACTAGTAACTATGAGCAGTTCTTC.

Many counts were recorded for this clonotype. The chain has TRBV11-2 and TRBJ2-7; 8 bases are a match to TRBD1. The CDR3 spans 14 residues. The germline gives CDR1 SGHAT, CDR2 FQNNGV. With V trimmed by 5 bases and J by 5 bases, 8 bases remained unmatched. CDR3 in DNA: TGTGCCAGCAGCACCACGACAGGGGTACACGAGCAGTACTTC. It codes for CASSTTTGVHEQYF.

A few counts support this clonotype. This chain uses TRBV7-9 with TRBJ2-5, with 8 bases that match TRBD1. Looked up from germline, CDR1 is SEHNR and CDR2 is FQNEAQ (reference sequence). The CDR3 contains 12 residues. The V gene end was trimmed by 6 bases and the J gene end by 10 bases; junction bases not matched to a gene: 7. CDR3 region: CASSFPTGGQYF. As DNA, the CDR3 is TGTGCCAGCAGTTTTCCTACAGGGGGCCAGTACTTC.

The rearrangement uses TRBV4-2 and TRBJ2-3; 9 bases agree with TRBD2. V lost 1 base and J lost 3; bases outside the gene matches: 5. Germline lookup yields CDR1 LGHNA and CDR2 YNFKEQ. The CDR3 has 16 amino acids. The CDR3 DNA is TGTGCCAGCAGCCAAGTGGCGGGGGGGCTTACAGATACGCAGTATTTT. This codes for CASSQVAGGLTDTQYF.

The rearrangement joins TRBV7-2 to TRBJ2-1; 8 bases line up with TRBD2. V shed 1 base, J shed 8 bases, and the junction held 10 bases outside the gene matches. Germline V lookup: CDR1 SGHTA, CDR2 FQGNSA. CDR3 length: 16 amino acids. The CDR3 sequence is CASSLVGTSIIDEQFF. Written as DNA, the CDR3 is TGTGCCAGCAGCTTAGTGGGGACTAGTATTATCGATGAGCAGTTCTTC.

This clonotype was seen many times. J is TRBJ2-1 and V is TRBV5-1, with 7 bases matching TRBD2. CDR1 and CDR2 from the germline V gene are SGHRS and YFSETQ. With 4 bases clipped from V and 5 bases from J, the junction kept 0 bases outside the gene matches. The length of the CDR3 is 12 residues. CDR3 coding DNA: TGCGCCAGCAGCGGGGGGGACAATGAGCAGTTCTTC. This sequence encodes CASSGGDNEQFF.

In this sample, this clonotype turned up a few times. This sequence joins TRBV15 and TRBJ2-7; TRBD1 matches 9 bases. Trimming cost V 1 base and J 0 bases; bases outside gene matches: 10. The germline CDR1 and CDR2 sequences are LNHNV and YYDKDF (reference sequence). This CDR3 region has 18 residues. DNA of the CDR3: TGTGCCACCAGCAGAGGACCGGGACAGGGTGCCTACTCCTACGAGCAGTACTTC. Translated: CATSRGPGQGAYSYEQYF.

DNA of the CDR3: TGTGCCAGCCATCCCTTGGGGGACGATGAAAAACTGTTTTTT. Its protein is CASHPLGDDEKLFF. The chain couples TRBV27 to TRBJ1-4; a weak D match, TRBD1 (5 bases). The germline gives CDR1 MNHEY, CDR2 SMNVEV (reference sequence). Deletions cut 8 bases from V and 6 bases from J, with 16 bases between. The CDR3 spans 14 residues.

V and J are TRBV3-1 and TRBJ1-1; 9 bases align to TRBD1. Trimming cost V 7 bases and J 4 bases; bases outside gene matches: 7. Germline CDR1 is LGHDT and CDR2 is YNNKEL (reference sequence). CDR3 length: 14 amino acids. Written as DNA, the CDR3 is TGTGCCAGCACCCGGCCGGGACAGGGCACTGAAGCTTTCTTT. This encodes CASTRPGQGTEAFF.

The chain uses TRBV11-1 and TRBJ2-7, with a weak D call TRBD2 (5 bases). Trimming shortened V by 6 bases and J by 2 bases, and 11 bases separated the two germline ends. The CDR3 is made up of 13 amino acids. Germline V gives CDR1 SGHAT, CDR2 FQDESV (reference sequence). The CDR3 sequence is CASRRALPYEQYF. The CDR3 DNA follows: TGTGCCAGCAGGCGGGCCCTACCCTACGAGCAGTACTTC. Full variable domain (outside the CDR3, taken from reference TRBV11-1 and TRBJ2-7): EAEVAQSPRYKITEKSQAVAFWCDPISGHATLYWYRQILGQGPELLVQFQDESVVDDSQLPKDRFSAERLKGVDSTLKIQPAELGDSAMYLCASRRALPYEQYFGPGTRLTVT.

This clonotype was seen more than once but under ten times. This sequence joins TRBV4-2 and TRBJ1-2; D not certain. CDR1 and CDR2 (germline): LGHNA, YNFKEQ. This CDR3 comprises 14 residues. V lost 4 bases to trimming and J lost 8 bases, with 17 bases between them. CDR3 nucleotides: TGTGCCAGCAGCCTGACCCCCGGCGTATCCGGCTACACCTTC. It translates to CASSLTPGVSGYTF.

This clonotype was seen a handful of times. The genes are TRBV7-7 and TRBJ2-1; 7 bases line up with TRBD1. V lost 1 base to trimming and J lost 6 bases; unmatched junction nucleotides: 12. CDR1 SSHAT and CDR2 FNYEAQ come from the germline V gene (reference sequence). The CDR3 loop spans 17 amino acids. The CDR3 here is CASSLVGIQGSFNEQFF. CDR3 DNA sequence: TGTGCCAGCAGCTTAGTGGGGATACAGGGGTCATTCAATGAGCAGTTCTTC.